The rows below give T cell receptor beta chains drawn from one sample of a study of T-cell memory formation after mild COVID-19. Each CDR3 protein gets one entry after TCRdb re-called the 5' RACE reads with MiXCR. This repertoire shows approximately 290,000 distinct CDR3 sequences, approximately 20% found once; its top ten account for around a fifth. The sample comprised PBMCs or a T cell subset sorted from them (not recorded which). The receptors come from a man between 18 and 29 years old who had mild COVID-19 (a few samples of this study predate the infection). Cell type and time point are not known. Each CDR3 is given with its conserved first and last residue. A D gene is named only where the DNA matches it firmly. The size of a clone is reported for some rows only, either as once, few or many, or as a class for expanded clones.

TRBV6-5	TRBJ1-1	once	-	TGTGCCAGCAGTTACTCCCGGCGTTTGAACACTGAAGCTTTCTTT	CASSYSRRLNTEAFF
TRBV7-2	TRBJ1-2	few	TRBD1	TGTGCCAGCAGCTTGGACAGGAGGGGCTATGGCTACACCTTC	CASSLDRRGYGYTF
TRBV7-8	TRBJ1-2	once	-	TGTGCCAGCAGCCCCACCAGGGTAGCCACTAATTATGGCTACACCTTC	CASSPTRVATNYGYTF
TRBV24-1	TRBJ2-3	-	-	TGTGCCACCGCCGGGGGAGATACGCAGTATTTT	CATAGGDTQYF
TRBV29-1	TRBJ1-1	few	-	TGCAGCGTTTATCCGGAGAACACTGAAGCTTTCTTT	CSVYPENTEAFF
TRBV11-2	TRBJ2-1	-	TRBD2	TGTGCCAGCAGACAGCTGAGCGGGGGCCCCGAGGGGCAGTTCTTC	CASRQLSGGPEGQFF
TRBV7-8	TRBJ2-1	few	TRBD1	TGTGCCAGCAGCTTGACCGGACAGGCCAATGAGCAGTTCTTC	CASSLTGQANEQFF
TRBV20-1	TRBJ2-3	few	-	TGCAGTGCTGTTAAGGGGTTGGATACGCAGTATTTT	CSAVKGLDTQYF
TRBV12-3/TRBV12-4	TRBJ2-7	-	-	TGTGCCAGCAGTTTCGTGGCGGGGCCCTACGAGCAGTACTTC	CASSFVAGPYEQYF
TRBV7-7	TRBJ2-3	once	-	TGTGCTAGCAGCTTTGGCACCTCTAGCACAGATACGCAGTATTTT	CASSFGTSSTDTQYF
TRBV29-1	TRBJ1-5	few	TRBD1	TGCAGCGTTCTGGACAGGGGCAGGAATCAGCCCCAGCATTTT	CSVLDRGRNQPQHF
TRBV20-1	TRBJ1-1	-	-	TGCAGTGCTACACCTGGCGGGGGGACTGAAGCTTTCTTT	CSATPGGGTEAFF
TRBV20-1	TRBJ2-3	-	TRBD2	TGCAGTGCTAGAGGGCCTAGCGGGGGCCGCACAGATACGCAGTATTTT	CSARGPSGGRTDTQYF
TRBV11-1	TRBJ2-3	few	TRBD1	TGTGCCAGCAGTACAGGGGGGGACAGGGTCGAGACGCAGTATTTT	CASSTGGDRVETQYF
TRBV3-1	TRBJ2-7	few	-	TGTGCCAGCAGTCCCAGCAGCCTCTCCTACGAGCAGTACTTC	CASSPSSLSYEQYF
TRBV7-9	TRBJ1-5	-	-	TGTGCCAGCAGCGAAGGGGATCAGCCCCAGCATTTT	CASSEGDQPQHF
TRBV6-6	TRBJ2-1	-	-	TGTGCCAGCGTAAGCTCCAGACGGGGCACGATAGGGGATGAGCAGTTCTTC	CASVSSRRGTIGDEQFF
TRBV29-1	TRBJ1-3	-	-	TGCAGCGTTAGGCTATTCTCTGGAAACACCATATATTTT	CSVRLFSGNTIYF
TRBV7-2	TRBJ2-3	-	TRBD1	TGTGCCAGCAAACGGACAGGGGCCGCAGATACGCAGTATTTT	CASKRTGAADTQYF
TRBV4-1	TRBJ2-7	few	-	TGCGCCAGCAGCCAAGCTGGTCCGTACGAGCAGTACTTC	CASSQAGPYEQYF
TRBV15	TRBJ2-6	-	-	TGTGCCACCGGTACAGGAATCCTCTCTGGGGCCAACGTCCTGACTTTC	CATGTGILSGANVLTF
TRBV4-1	TRBJ1-1	many	-	TGCGCCAGCAGCCCGTCTGGGACTGAAGCTTTCTTT	CASSPSGTEAFF
TRBV4-2	TRBJ2-5	-	-	TGTGCCAGCAGCCAAGATCATACCACAGGGTCGCGAGAGACCCAGTACTTC	CASSQDHTTGSRETQYF
TRBV4-3	TRBJ2-3	few	-	TGCGCCAGCAGCCAAGAAACGTGGGATACGCAGTATTTT	CASSQETWDTQYF
TRBV20-1	TRBJ2-4	-	TRBD2	TGCAGTGCCCCTACGGGGGGGCAATCCAAAAACATTCAGTACTTC	CSAPTGGQSKNIQYF
TRBV6-5	TRBJ1-5	few	TRBD1	TGTGCCAGCAGTCCGGACAGGCCGGGGCCCCAGCATTTT	CASSPDRPGPQHF
TRBV7-2	TRBJ2-3	few	-	TGTGCCAGCAGCCTGACTAGTGCCACAGATACGCAGTATTTT	CASSLTSATDTQYF
TRBV5-1	TRBJ1-3	-	-	TGCGCCAGCAGCCCGCAGGGACCGATCTCTGGAAACACCATATATTTT	CASSPQGPISGNTIYF
TRBV6-6	TRBJ2-3	-	-	TGTGCCAGCAGTTACCTCGGATTTAGCACAGATACGCAGTATTTT	CASSYLGFSTDTQYF
TRBV24-1	TRBJ2-3	few	TRBD2	TGTGCCACCTCACCCCGACTAGCGGTTGATACGCAGTATTTT	CATSPRLAVDTQYF
TRBV12-3/TRBV12-4	TRBJ2-7	few	-	TGTGCCAGCAGCTTTGGGGCAGGCCTCTCCTACGAGCAGTACTTC	CASSFGAGLSYEQYF
TRBV9	TRBJ2-1	many	TRBD2	TGTGCCAGCAGCGTGACAGCGGGGCCAAACAATGAGCAGTTCTTC	CASSVTAGPNNEQFF
TRBV7-6	TRBJ2-1	-	-	TGTGCCAGCAGCTTCGGCGCAGCGGTTAATGAGCAGTTCTTC	CASSFGAAVNEQFF
TRBV5-1	TRBJ2-5	-	TRBD2	TGCGCCAGCAGCTGGCTGGCGGGGGGGCGCCAAGAGACCCAGTACTTC	CASSWLAGGRQETQYF
TRBV5-1	TRBJ1-5	few	-	TGCGCCAGCAGCTTGGGAATAGCAACGAGCAATCAGCCCCAGCATTTT	CASSLGIATSNQPQHF
TRBV4-1	TRBJ2-1	few	TRBD2	TGCGCCAGCAGCCAAGGGTCACGCGGGGGGGCCATCTACAATGAGCAGTTCTTC	CASSQGSRGGAIYNEQFF
TRBV7-2	TRBJ2-4	-	TRBD1	TGTGCCAGCAGTTATCCGGGACAGGGCCCGGCCAAAAACATTCAGTACTTC	CASSYPGQGPAKNIQYF
TRBV5-1	TRBJ1-2	few	-	TGCGCCAGCAGCTTGGGTCTTACTAACTATGGCTACACCTTC	CASSLGLTNYGYTF
TRBV7-2	TRBJ2-1	few	TRBD2	TGTGCCAGCACCGGGACTAGCGGAGACAATGAGCAGTTCTTC	CASTGTSGDNEQFF
TRBV29-1	TRBJ1-6	few	-	TGCAGCGTTGAGGAGGAGTGGAATTCACCCCTCCACTTT	CSVEEEWNSPLHF
TRBV27	TRBJ1-1	-	-	TGTGCCAGCAGCCCCGGACCGACGAACACTGAAGCTTTCTTT	CASSPGPTNTEAFF
TRBV6-6	TRBJ1-1	-	TRBD1	TGTGCCAGCAGCCTCAGGACAGGCATGAACACTGAAGCTTTCTTT	CASSLRTGMNTEAFF
TRBV12-3/TRBV12-4	TRBJ1-5	few	-	TGTGCCAGCAGTTTAGCGGAGCCTAATCAGCCCCAGCATTTT	CASSLAEPNQPQHF
TRBV20-1	TRBJ2-4	-	-	TGCAGTGCCGGTAGCGGAAACATTCAGTACTTC	CSAGSGNIQYF
TRBV11-2	TRBJ2-1	few	TRBD2	TGTGCCAGCAGCTTCGCTTTTGGTAGCGGGGGGGACAATGAGCAGTTCTTC	CASSFAFGSGGDNEQFF
TRBV7-2	TRBJ2-5	many	-	TGTGCCAGCAGCTTAGGACTAGTGGAGACCCAGTACTTC	CASSLGLVETQYF
TRBV2	TRBJ1-5	-	-	TGTGCCAGCACTGGCAGACCCCTAAATCAGCCCCAGCATTTT	CASTGRPLNQPQHF
TRBV20-1	TRBJ2-2	-	-	TGCAGTGCTAGCTCGGGAAGGGACACCGGGGAGCTGTTTTTT	CSASSGRDTGELFF
TRBV11-2	TRBJ2-3	few	TRBD1	TGTGCCAGCAGCTCCGGACAGGGACCTCAGAAGCAGTATTTT	CASSSGQGPQKQYF
TRBV9	TRBJ2-1	-	TRBD1	TGTGCCAGCAGCCCTAGACAGGGGTTGAATGAGCAGTTCTTC	CASSPRQGLNEQFF
TRBV20-1	TRBJ2-5	few	TRBD2	TGCAGTGCTAGAACGGCGGGGTCCGGGAGGGAGACCCAGTACTTC	CSARTAGSGRETQYF